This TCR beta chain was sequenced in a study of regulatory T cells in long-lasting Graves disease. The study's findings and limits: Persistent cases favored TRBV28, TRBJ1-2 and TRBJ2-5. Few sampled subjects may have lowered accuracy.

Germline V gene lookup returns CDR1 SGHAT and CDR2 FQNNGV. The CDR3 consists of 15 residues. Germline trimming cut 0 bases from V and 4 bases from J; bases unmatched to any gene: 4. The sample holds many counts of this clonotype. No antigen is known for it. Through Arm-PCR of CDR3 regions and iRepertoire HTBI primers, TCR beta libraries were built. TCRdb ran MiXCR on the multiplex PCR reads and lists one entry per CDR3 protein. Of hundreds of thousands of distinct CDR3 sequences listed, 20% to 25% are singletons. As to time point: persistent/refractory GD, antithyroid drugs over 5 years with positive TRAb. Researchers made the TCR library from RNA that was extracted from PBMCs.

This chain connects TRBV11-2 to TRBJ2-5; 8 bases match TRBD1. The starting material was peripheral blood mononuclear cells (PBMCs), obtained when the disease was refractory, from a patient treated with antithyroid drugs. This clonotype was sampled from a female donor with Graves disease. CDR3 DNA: TGTGCCAGCAGCTTAGAAGGACAGGGAGGAGAGACCCAGTACTTC. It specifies CASSLEGQGGETQYF.